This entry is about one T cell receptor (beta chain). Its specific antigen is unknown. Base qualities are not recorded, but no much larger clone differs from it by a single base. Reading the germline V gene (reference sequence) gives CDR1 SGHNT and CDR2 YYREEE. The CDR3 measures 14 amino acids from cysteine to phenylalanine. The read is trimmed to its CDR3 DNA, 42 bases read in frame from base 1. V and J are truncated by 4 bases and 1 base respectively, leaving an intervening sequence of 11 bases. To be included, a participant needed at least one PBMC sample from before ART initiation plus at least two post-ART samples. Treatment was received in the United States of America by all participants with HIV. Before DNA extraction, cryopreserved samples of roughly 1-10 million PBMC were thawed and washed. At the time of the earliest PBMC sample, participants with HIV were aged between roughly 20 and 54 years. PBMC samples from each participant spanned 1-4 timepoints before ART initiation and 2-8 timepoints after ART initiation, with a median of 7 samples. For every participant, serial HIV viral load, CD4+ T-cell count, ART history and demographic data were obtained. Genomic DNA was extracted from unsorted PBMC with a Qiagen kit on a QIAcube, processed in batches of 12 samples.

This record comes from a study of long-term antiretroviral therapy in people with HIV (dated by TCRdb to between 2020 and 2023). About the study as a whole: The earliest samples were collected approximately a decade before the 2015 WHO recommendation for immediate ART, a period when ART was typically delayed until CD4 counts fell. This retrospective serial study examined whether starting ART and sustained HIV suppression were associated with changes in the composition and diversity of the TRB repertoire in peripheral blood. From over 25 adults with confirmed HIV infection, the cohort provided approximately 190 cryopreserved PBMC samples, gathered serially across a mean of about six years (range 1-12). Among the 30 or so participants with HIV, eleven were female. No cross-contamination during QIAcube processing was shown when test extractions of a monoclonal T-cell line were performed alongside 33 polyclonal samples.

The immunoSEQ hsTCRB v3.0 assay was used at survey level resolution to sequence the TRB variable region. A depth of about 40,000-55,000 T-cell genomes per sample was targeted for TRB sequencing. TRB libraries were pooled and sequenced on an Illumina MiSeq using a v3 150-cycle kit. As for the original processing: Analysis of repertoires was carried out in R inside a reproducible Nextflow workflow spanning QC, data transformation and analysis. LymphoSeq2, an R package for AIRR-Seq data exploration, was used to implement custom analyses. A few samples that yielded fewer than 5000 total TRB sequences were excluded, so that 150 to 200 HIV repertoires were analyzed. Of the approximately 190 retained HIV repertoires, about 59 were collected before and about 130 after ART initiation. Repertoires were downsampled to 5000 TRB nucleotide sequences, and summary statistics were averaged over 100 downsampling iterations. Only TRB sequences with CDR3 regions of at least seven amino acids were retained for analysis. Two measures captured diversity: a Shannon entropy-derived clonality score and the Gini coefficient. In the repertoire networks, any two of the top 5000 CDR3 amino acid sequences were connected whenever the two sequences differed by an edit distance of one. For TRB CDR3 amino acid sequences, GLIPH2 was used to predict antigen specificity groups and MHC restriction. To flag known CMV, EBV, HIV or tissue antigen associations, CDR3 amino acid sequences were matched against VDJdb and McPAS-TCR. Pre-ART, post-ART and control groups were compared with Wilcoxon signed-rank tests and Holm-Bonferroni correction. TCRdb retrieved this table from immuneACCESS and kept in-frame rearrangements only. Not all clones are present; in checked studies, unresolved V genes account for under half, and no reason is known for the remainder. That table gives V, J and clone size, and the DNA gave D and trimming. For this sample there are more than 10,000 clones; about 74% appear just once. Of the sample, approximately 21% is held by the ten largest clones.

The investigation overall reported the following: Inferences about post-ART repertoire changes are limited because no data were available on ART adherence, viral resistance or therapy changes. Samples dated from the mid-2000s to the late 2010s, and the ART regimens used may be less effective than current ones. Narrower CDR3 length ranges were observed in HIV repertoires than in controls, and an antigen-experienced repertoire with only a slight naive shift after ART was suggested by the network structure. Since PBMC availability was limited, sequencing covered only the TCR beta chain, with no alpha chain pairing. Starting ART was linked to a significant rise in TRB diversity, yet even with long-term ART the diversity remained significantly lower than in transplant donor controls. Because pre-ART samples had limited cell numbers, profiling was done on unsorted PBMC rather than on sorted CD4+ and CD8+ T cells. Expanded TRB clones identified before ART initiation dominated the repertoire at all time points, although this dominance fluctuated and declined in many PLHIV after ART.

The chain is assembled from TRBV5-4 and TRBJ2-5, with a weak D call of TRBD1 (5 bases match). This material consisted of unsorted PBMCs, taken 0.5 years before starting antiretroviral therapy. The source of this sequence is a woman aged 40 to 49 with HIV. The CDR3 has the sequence CASSETVAQETQYF. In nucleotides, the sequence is TGTGCCAGCAGCGAGACAGTAGCCCAAGAGACCCAGTACTTC.